This T cell receptor (beta chain) was sequenced in a study of cytomegalovirus exposure and HLA in healthy donors. Points from the study as a whole: Prediction of most subjects' HLA-A and HLA-B alleles by TCR beta sequences was reportedly accurate.

The CDR3 contains 18 residues. V was clipped by 4 bases and J by 1 base; unmatched bases: 13. Germline-derived CDR1 and CDR2 are MGHDK and SYGVNS. Vbeta (60) and Jbeta (13) primers were used in the PCR. Method: immunoSEQ multiplex PCR; TCRdb's copy keeps in-frame clones and lacks some. Of some 85,000 clones listed, approximately 84% were seen once; the top ten hold 2.4%. About this clone: No antigen is known for it.

The chain couples TRBV25-1 to TRBJ2-7, with 10 bases aligning to TRBD2. The receptor was derived from a woman in her fifties or sixties in good health and CMV-seronegative. Sequencing was done on a sample of PBMCs. The CDR3 loop is CASSAPGLAGAISYEQYF. CDR3 coding DNA: TGTGCCAGCAGTGCCCCTGGCCTAGCGGGAGCGATATCCTACGAGCAGTACTTC.